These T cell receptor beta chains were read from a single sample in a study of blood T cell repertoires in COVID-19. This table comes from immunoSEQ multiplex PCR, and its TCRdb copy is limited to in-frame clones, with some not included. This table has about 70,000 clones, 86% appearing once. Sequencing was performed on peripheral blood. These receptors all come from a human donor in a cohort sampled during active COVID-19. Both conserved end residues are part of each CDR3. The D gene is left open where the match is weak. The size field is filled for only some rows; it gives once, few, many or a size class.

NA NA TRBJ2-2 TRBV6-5 TGTGCCAGCAGTCCGGGGTTTAACACCGGGGAGCTGTTTTTT CASSPGFNTGELFF
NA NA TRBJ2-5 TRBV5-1 TGCGCCAGCAGCTTGACAGGAGGGAGACAAGAGACCCAGTACTTC CASSLTGGRQETQYF
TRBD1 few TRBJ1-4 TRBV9 TGTGCCAGCAGCGAGACAGGGGGTTCGCGTGAAAAACTGTTTTTT CASSETGGSREKLFF
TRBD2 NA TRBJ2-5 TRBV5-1 TGCGCCAGCAGTTCTACGGGGACTAGCGGACCTCAAGAGACCCAGTACTTC CASSSTGTSGPQETQYF
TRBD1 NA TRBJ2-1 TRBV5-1 TGCGCCAGCAGCTTGGGCCCGGGACAGAGCCTCAAGTTGCATGAGCAGTTCTTC CASSLGPGQSLKLHEQFF
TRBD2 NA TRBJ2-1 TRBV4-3 TGCGCCAGCAGCCAAGATCACGCGGGGGGGCCTTACAATGAGCAGTTCTTC CASSQDHAGGPYNEQFF
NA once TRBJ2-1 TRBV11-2 TGTGCCAGCGGGAACCTCCCCCTGGGGGGTGATGAGCAGTTCTTC CASGNLPLGGDEQFF
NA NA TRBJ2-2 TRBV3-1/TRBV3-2 TGTGCCAGCAGAACGCGCGGGGAGCTGTTTTTT CASRTRGELFF
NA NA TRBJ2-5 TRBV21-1 TGTGCCAGCAGCAAAGGGGGAAGGGACAGGGATCAAGAGACCCAGTACTTC CASSKGGRDRDQETQYF
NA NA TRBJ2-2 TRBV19 TGTGCCAGTAGTTTAGGTGGAGGGGCCGGGGAGCTGTTTTTT CASSLGGGAGELFF
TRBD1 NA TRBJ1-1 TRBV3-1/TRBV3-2 TGTGCCAGCAGCCAAGGACAGGGGATTGCTGAAGCTTTCTTT CASSQGQGIAEAFF
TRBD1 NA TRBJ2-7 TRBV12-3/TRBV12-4 TGTGCCAGCCGGGACAGGGACAACGAGCAGTACTTC CASRDRDNEQYF
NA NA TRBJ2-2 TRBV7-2 TGTGCCAGCAGCCGCAGGGGCAACACCGGGGAGCTGTTTTTT CASSRRGNTGELFF
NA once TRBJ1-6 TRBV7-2 TGTGCCAGCAGCTTAGGGGGCAGTAAATCACCCCTCCACTTT CASSLGGSKSPLHF
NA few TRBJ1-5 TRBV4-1 TGCGCCAGCAGCCATCCGCTGAGTAGCAATCAGCCCCAGCATTTT CASSHPLSSNQPQHF
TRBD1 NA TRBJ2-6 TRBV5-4 TGTGCCAGCAGCTTGAAGACAGGGGGGCCCTCTGGGGCCAACGTCCTGACTTTC CASSLKTGGPSGANVLTF
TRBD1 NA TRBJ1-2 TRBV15 TGTGCCACCAGCAGAGAAGGGGGCGGTCGTGGCTACACCTTC CATSREGGGRGYTF
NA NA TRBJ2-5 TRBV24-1 TGTGCCACCAGTGATTGGGGGTCAGGGGCGGAAGAGACCCAGTACTTC CATSDWGSGAEETQYF
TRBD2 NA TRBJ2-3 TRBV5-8 TGTGCCAGCAGCCCCGGGACTAGTGGCACAGATACGCAGTATTTT CASSPGTSGTDTQYF
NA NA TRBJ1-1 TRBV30 TGTGCCTGGAGTTACCCCGGGACACGGAAATCGAACACTGAAGCTTTCTTT CAWSYPGTRKSNTEAFF
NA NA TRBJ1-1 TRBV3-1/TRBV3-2 TGTGCCAGCAGCCAGGGGAGGGGCACTGAAGCTTTCTTT CASSQGRGTEAFF
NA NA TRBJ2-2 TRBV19 TGTGCCAGTAGTTACGGGAACACCGGGGAGCTGTTTTTT CASSYGNTGELFF
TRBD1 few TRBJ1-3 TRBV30 TGTGCCTGGGCAGGGGGTAGTTCTGGAAACACCATATATTTT CAWAGGSSGNTIYF
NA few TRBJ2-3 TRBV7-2 TGTGCCAGCAGCTTAGGACTACAGGGAGATACGCAGTATTTT CASSLGLQGDTQYF
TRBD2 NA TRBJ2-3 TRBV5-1 TGCGCCAGCAGCTTGGCACCTAGCGGGGGATTGGATACGCAGTATTTT CASSLAPSGGLDTQYF
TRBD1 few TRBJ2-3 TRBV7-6 TGTGCCAGCAGCTCCCCGGACAGGGGAGGGGCAGATACGCAGTATTTT CASSSPDRGGADTQYF
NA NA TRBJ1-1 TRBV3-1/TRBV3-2 TGTGCCAGCAGCCAGCCTGGACGGGGGGCTTTCTTT CASSQPGRGAFF
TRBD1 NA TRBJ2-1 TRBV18 TGTGCCAGCTCACCCCCAGGGGGCGCGGTGAATGAGCAGTTCTTC CASSPPGGAVNEQFF
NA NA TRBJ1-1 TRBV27 TGTGCCAGCAGTTTATACAGGGCCATGAACACTGAAGCTTTCTTT CASSLYRAMNTEAFF
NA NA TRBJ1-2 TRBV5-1 TGCGCCAGCAGCTTGAGTCCGGGTGGCAGTGGCTACACCTTC CASSLSPGGSGYTF
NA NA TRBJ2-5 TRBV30 TGTGCCTGGAGTCCAGAAGAGACCCAGTACTTC CAWSPEETQYF
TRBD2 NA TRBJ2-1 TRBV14 TGTGCCAGCAGCCAAGGCGTCGCGGGGGGGATTCATGAGCAGTTCTTC CASSQGVAGGIHEQFF
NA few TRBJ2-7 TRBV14 TGTGCCAGCAGCCAAACGACAGCCGCTACCTACGAGCAGTACTTC CASSQTTAATYEQYF
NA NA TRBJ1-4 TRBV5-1 TGCGCCACCTCCCGGGACTTAAGTGAAAAACTGTTTTTT CATSRDLSEKLFF
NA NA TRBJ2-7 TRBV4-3 TGCGCCAGCAGCCAAGAGTTGGGGCCTTACGAGCAGTACTTC CASSQELGPYEQYF
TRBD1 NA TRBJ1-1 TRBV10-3 TGTGCCATCAGCAGACAGGGTGGAGACACTGAAGCTTTCTTT CAISRQGGDTEAFF
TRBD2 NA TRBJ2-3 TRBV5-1 TGCGCCAGCAGCTTGGCGCTAGCGGCTGACACAGATACGCAGTATTTT CASSLALAADTDTQYF
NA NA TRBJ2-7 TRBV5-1 TGCGCCAGCAGCGTAACAGTCCCCCTGGGCGAGCAGTACTTC CASSVTVPLGEQYF
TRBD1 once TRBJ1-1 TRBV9 TGTGCCAGCAGCTCCACAGGGGGGGGAACTGAAGCTTTCTTT CASSSTGGGTEAFF
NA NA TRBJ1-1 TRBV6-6 TGTGCCAGCAGTTACTCGGACAGGAACACTGAAGCTTTCTTT CASSYSDRNTEAFF
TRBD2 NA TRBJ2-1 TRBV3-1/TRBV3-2 TGTGCCAGCAGCCAAGATTGGGCCCAGCGGCGGGGGAAAGGTGGTGAGCAGTTCTTC CASSQDWAQRRGKGGEQFF
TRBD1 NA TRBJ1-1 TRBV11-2 TGTGCCAGCAGTTGGACAGGGGGCACTGAAGCTTTCTTT CASSWTGGTEAFF
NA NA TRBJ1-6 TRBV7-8 TGTGCCAGCAGCTTAGAGTCACGCGTTTCCCCGTATAATTCACCCCTCCACTTT CASSLESRVSPYNSPLHF
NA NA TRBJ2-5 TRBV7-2 TGTGCCAGCAGCTTAGTCTCGCAGGGAAGTGAAGAGACCCAGTACTTC CASSLVSQGSEETQYF
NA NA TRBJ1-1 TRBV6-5 TGTGCCAGCCGGCGGGGGGGCGGAATGAACACTGAAGCTTTCTTT CASRRGGGMNTEAFF
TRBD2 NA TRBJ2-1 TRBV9 TGTGCCAGCAGCGTACAGGATGGGGACTACTACAATGAGCAGTTCTTC CASSVQDGDYYNEQFF
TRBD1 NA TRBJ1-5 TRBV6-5 TGTGCCAGCAGAGGGACAGGCAATCAGCCCCAGCATTTT CASRGTGNQPQHF
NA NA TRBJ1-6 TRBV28 TGTGCCAGCAGTTTATGGGCGGGGAGTTATTCACCCCTCCACTTT CASSLWAGSYSPLHF
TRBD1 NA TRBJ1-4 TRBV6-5 TGTGCCAGCAGAGGACAGGGGAAGGGAGAAAAACTGTTTTTT CASRGQGKGEKLFF
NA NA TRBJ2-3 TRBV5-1 TGCGCCAGCAGTTATTCGTTAGCACCCACAGATACGCAGTATTTT CASSYSLAPTDTQYF